The 17 T cell receptor beta chains below were found in one sample sequenced in a study of Ad26.COV2.S vaccination and SARS-CoV-2 variants. Generated by immunoSEQ multiplex PCR, the TCRdb table keeps only in-frame clones and is missing some. The table shows 430,000 or so clones, with 90% occurring only once. Specified treatment: some 20 received Ad26.COV2.S at low or high dose, single or two shots; roughly 5 received placebo; per-sample allocation not given. All samples were drawn on day 63, counting from the first vaccine or placebo injection. The sequences come from peripheral blood, collected in a trial of Ad26.COV2.S vaccine versus placebo. Every receptor here comes from a person between 18 and 65 years old who received the Ad26.COV2.S COVID-19 vaccine or a placebo.

This sequence joins TRBV6-5 and TRBJ2-1; 7 positions match TRBD2. Germline-derived CDR1 and CDR2 are MNHEY and SVGAGI. This CDR3 is built from 15 residues. After removal of 5 bases from V and 5 bases from J, the junction contained 9 bases not matched to a gene. The DNA for the CDR3 is TGTGCCAGCAGTAACGGACTAGATGGACACAATGAGCAGTTCTTC. Its translation: CASSNGLDGHNEQFF.

V and J are TRBV18 and TRBJ1-2, with D unclear. CDR3 length equals 13 residues. Germline assignment: CDR1 KGHSH and CDR2 LQKENI. V lost 4 bases to trimming and J lost 7 bases, with 13 bases between them. In DNA, the CDR3 is TGTGCCAGCTCACAGGGTGAAGCCGTTGGCTACACCTTC. It specifies CASSQGEAVGYTF.

The chain combines TRBV4-3 with TRBJ1-6; D is unclear. The CDR3 runs to 15 residues. The V gene lost 1 base and the J gene lost 6 bases, with 10 bases spanning the gap. Germline CDR1 and CDR2: LGHNA and YSLEER. The CDR3 sequence: CASSQGPASNSPLHF. The DNA for the CDR3 is TGCGCCAGCAGCCAAGGGCCTGCCAGTAATTCACCCCTCCACTTT.

This clone was found a few times. The CDR3 DNA reads TGTGCCTGGACCCCCCAATGGCTAGCGGGAGGGAAGAATGAGCAGTTCTTC. Encoded protein: CAWTPQWLAGGKNEQFF. The chain links TRBV30 to TRBJ2-1; TRBD2 aligns across 12 bases. V lost 4 bases to trimming and J lost 7 bases; unmatched junction nucleotides: 14. Germline V gene sequence: CDR1 GTSNPN, CDR2 SVGIG (reference sequence). The CDR3 extends over 17 amino acids.

J is TRBJ2-1 and V is TRBV5-1, with 10 bases aligning to TRBD2. This CDR3 comprises 15 residues. The junction had 5 bases not matched to a gene; V was cut back by 0 bases and J by 8 bases. The germline V gene encodes CDR1 SGHRS and CDR2 YFSETQ. This CDR3 reads CASSLVVSGRHEQFF. As DNA, the CDR3 is TGCGCCAGCAGCTTGGTTGTTAGCGGGAGGCATGAGCAGTTCTTC.

The chain recombines TRBV16 with TRBJ2-1, with D possibly being TRBD2 (6 bases). The CDR3 totals 14 residues. Looked up from germline, CDR1 is KGHSY and CDR2 is FQNENV. Between the trimmed V and J ends, which lost 6 bases and 6 bases, there was a span of 15 bases. CDR3 amino acids: CASSQPTRSNEQFF. The CDR3 DNA follows: TGTGCCAGCAGTCAACCGACTAGGTCCAATGAGCAGTTCTTC.

This clone was picked up one time. This chain connects TRBV9 to TRBJ2-1, with a possible D match to TRBD2 (5 bases). V was clipped by 7 bases and J by 5 bases, with 16 bases between them. CDR1 is SGDLS and CDR2 is YYNGEE in the germline V gene. The CDR3 is 14 residues long. The CDR3 sequence: CASSIQRYDNEQFF. DNA of the CDR3: TGTGCCAGCTCCATCCAGCGGTATGACAATGAGCAGTTCTTC. The variable domain in full, with the rest retrieved from reference TRBV9 and TRBJ2-1, is DSGVTQTPKHLITATGQRVTLRCSPRSGDLSVYWYQQSLDQGLQFLIQYYNGEERAKGNILERFSAQQFPDLHSELNLSSLELGDSALYFCASSIQRYDNEQFFGPGTRLTVL.

The rearrangement uses TRBV5-4 and TRBJ2-1; tentatively, D is TRBD2 (5 bases). The CDR3 totals 15 residues. V was pared by 4 bases and J by 3 bases, with 14 bases between. Germline V gives CDR1 SGHNT, CDR2 YYREEE (reference sequence). Here the CDR3 reads CASSTSGPRYNEQFF. Written as DNA, the CDR3 is TGTGCCAGCAGCACCAGCGGACCTCGCTACAATGAGCAGTTCTTC.

This chain joins TRBV5-4 and TRBJ2-5; 12 bases are shared with TRBD1. This CDR3 has 16 amino acids. Germline CDR1 SGHNT, CDR2 YYREEE (reference sequence). V lost 4 bases and J lost 1; bases outside the gene matches: 5. The CDR3 protein is CASSGGQGAFQETQYF. The CDR3 nucleotides read TGTGCCAGCAGCGGGGGACAGGGGGCTTTCCAAGAGACCCAGTACTTC.

The chain employs TRBV7-8 and TRBJ2-3, with D perhaps TRBD1 or TRBD2 (5 bases each). CDR1 and CDR2 from the germline V gene are SGHVS and FQNEAQ. V shed 5 bases and J shed 2 bases, with 11 bases lying between them. The length of the CDR3 is 14 residues. The CDR3 sequence is CASSRGAYTDTQYF. The CDR3 DNA reads as TGTGCCAGCAGCCGAGGGGCCTACACAGATACGCAGTATTTT.

The chain combines TRBV3-1 (or the pseudogene TRBV3-2) with TRBJ1-2; tentative D call: TRBD1 (5 bases). The CDR3 is 16 residues long. V lost 6 bases, J lost 0 bases, and 17 bases lay in between. Per the germline V gene, CDR1 is LGHDT and CDR2 is YNNKEL (reference sequence). The DNA for the CDR3 is TGTGCCAGCAGACCACTCCAGACAGACTCTAACTATGGCTACACCTTC. It codes for CASRPLQTDSNYGYTF.

About this clone: The same CDR3 also results from other DNA sequences found in this sample. The chain recombines TRBV12-3 or TRBV12-4 with TRBJ1-5, with D possibly matching TRBD1 (6 bases). The CDR3 is 13 amino acids. Trimming took off 3 bases at V and 4 bases at J, with 7 bases between the two ends. The CDR3 bases are TGTGCCAGCAGTTTCCAGGGGAATCAGCCCCAGCATTTT. It yields the protein CASSFQGNQPQHF.

This clone was found a few times. CDR3: CASTGTPGGTGELFF. CDR3 bases: TGTGCCAGTACCGGGACTCCCGGTGGCACCGGGGAGCTGTTTTTT. The rearrangement uses TRBV19 and TRBJ2-2; TRBD2 is a possible D gene (6 bases). From germline, CDR1 is LNHDA and CDR2 SQIVND (reference sequence). V lost 7 bases, J lost 4 bases, and 16 bases lay in between. The CDR3 has 15 amino acids.

The chain carries TRBV5-1 and TRBJ2-3; 7 bases match TRBD1. Germline-derived CDR1 and CDR2 are SGHRS and YFSETQ. V trimming: 4 bases; J trimming: 0 bases; junction bases outside the gene matches: 2. The CDR3 has 14 amino acids. The CDR3 DNA sequence: TGCGCCAGCAGCAGGGACAGCAGCACAGATACGCAGTATTTT. Its translation: CASSRDSSTDTQYF.

This clone was picked up many times. The chain combines TRBV4-1 with TRBJ2-3, with D possibly TRBD1 on 6 matching bases. This CDR3 has 15 residues. CDR1 MGHRA and CDR2 YSYEKL come from the germline V gene. V was cut by 4 bases and J by 0 bases, with 11 bases left in between. CDR3 coding DNA: TGCGCCAGCAGCCCAGACGGACAGAGCACAGATACGCAGTATTTT. Protein: CASSPDGQSTDTQYF.

The CDR3 here is CASSVEDRISYNEQFF. CDR3 nucleotides: TGTGCCAGCAGCGTAGAAGACAGGATCTCCTACAATGAGCAGTTCTTC. This chain connects TRBV9 to TRBJ2-1, with a tentative D call TRBD1 (6 bases). In germline, CDR1 is SGDLS, CDR2 YYNGEE. Trimming pared 0 bases from V and 0 bases from J, leaving 10 bases between. This CDR3 has 16 amino acids.

CDR3 protein: CASSTRDSNYGYTF. Here the CDR3 DNA reads TGTGCCAGTAGTACAAGAGACAGTAACTATGGCTACACCTTC. The V call is TRBV19, the J call TRBJ1-2; tentatively, D is TRBD1 (5 bases). V was cut by 4 bases and J by 1 base, with 10 bases left in between. The CDR3 extends over 14 amino acids. Per the germline V gene, CDR1 is LNHDA and CDR2 is SQIVND (reference sequence).